This note documents a single T cell receptor (beta chain) sequence. No antigen is known for it. The data were taken from a study of T cell repertoires in cytomegalovirus infection. Study-wide background: Recently identified HLA-C-restricted CMV epitopes were used, and well-studied HLA-B-restricted CMV epitopes were used as well. Signatures in public TCR beta sequences pointed to both CMV infection and matching HLA type.

Trimming took off 2 bases at V and 0 bases at J, with 13 bases between the two ends. The CDR3 spans 16 residues. Germline V CDR1 and CDR2: MNHEY, SMNVEV (reference sequence). Whole-study results and caveats: The study identified carriers of CMV plus the relevant HLA from cumulative public TCR beta family frequency. The ex vivo response was dominated by HLA-C-restricted CMV-specific TCR beta clonotypes.

Each CDR3 protein is one row after TCRdb ran MiXCR on the reads. This table holds approximately 150,000 distinct CDR3 sequences, roughly 21% found once. The TCR comes from a human donor in good health (CMV status not recorded). Some clones in this sample may be carry-over from other donors' samples. The chain couples TRBV27 to TRBJ2-5, with a tentative D call TRBD2 (6 bases). This sample comprised CD8+ T cells from cultured PBMCs, obtained from culture after CMV antigen stimulation. Here the CDR3 DNA reads TGTGCCAGCAGTTTAGACCCGGCGGGGCACCAAGAGACCCAGTACTTC. Amino acids: CASSLDPAGHQETQYF.